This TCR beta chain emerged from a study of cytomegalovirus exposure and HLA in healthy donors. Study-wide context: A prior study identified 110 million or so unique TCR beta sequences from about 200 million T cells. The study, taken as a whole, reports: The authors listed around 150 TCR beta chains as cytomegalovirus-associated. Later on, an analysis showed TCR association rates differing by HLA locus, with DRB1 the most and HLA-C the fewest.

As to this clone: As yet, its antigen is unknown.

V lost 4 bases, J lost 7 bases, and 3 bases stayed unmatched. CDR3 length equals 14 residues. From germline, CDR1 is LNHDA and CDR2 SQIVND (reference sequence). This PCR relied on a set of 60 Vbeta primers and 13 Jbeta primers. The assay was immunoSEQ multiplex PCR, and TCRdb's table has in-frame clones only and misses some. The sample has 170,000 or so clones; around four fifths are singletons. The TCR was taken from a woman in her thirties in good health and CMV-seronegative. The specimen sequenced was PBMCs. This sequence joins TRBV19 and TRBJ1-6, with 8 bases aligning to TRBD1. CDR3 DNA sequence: TGTGCCAGTAGTAGCGACAGGGGCAATTCACCCCTCCACTTT. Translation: CASSSDRGNSPLHF.